The text below deals with one T cell receptor beta chain. This sample was included in a study of technical replicates of blood from a handful of donors. The germline V gene has CDR1 GTSNPN and CDR2 SVGIG (reference sequence). Trimming removed 0 bases at V and 2 bases at J, with 8 bases between. The CDR3 has 14 amino acids. TCRdb keeps only in-frame clones here, not all; method: immunoSEQ multiplex PCR. The sample yields approximately 70,000 clones, about 94% seen once. The sequence was obtained from a human donor in good health. The chain is built from TRBV30 and TRBJ1-3; D remains ambiguous. Sequencing was performed on T cells isolated from PBMCs. The CDR3 DNA is TGTGCCTGGAGTGTTAGGAGAACTGGAAACACCATATATTTT. Translated, it gives CAWSVRRTGNTIYF.